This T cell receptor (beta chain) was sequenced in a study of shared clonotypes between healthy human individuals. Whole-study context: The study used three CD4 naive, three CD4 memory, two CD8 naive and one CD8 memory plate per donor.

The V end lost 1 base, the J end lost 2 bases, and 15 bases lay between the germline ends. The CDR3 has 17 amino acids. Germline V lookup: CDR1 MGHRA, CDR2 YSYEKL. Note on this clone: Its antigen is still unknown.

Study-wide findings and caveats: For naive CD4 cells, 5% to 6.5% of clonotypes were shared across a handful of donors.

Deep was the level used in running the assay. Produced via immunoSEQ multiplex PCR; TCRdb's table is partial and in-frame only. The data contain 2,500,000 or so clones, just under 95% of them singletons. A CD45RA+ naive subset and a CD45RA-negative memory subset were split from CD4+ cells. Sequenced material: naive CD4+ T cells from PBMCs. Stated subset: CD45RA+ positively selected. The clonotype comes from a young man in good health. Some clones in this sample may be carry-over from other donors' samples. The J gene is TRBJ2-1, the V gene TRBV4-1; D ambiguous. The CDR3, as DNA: TGCGCCAGCAGCCAAGTTTTCGCGAACGACGCCTACAATGAGCAGTTCTTC. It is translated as CASSQVFANDAYNEQFF.